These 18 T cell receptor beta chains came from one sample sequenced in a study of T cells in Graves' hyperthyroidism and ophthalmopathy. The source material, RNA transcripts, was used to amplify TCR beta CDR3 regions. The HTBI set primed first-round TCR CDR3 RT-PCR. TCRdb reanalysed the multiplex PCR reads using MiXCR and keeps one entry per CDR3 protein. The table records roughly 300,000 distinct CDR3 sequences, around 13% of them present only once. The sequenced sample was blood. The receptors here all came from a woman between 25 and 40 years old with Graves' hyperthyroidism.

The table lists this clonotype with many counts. The CDR3 region is CASSLLDRVDGYTF. For the CDR3, the DNA is TGTGCCAGCAGCTTATTAGACAGGGTGGATGGCTACACCTTC. The V gene is TRBV7-8, the J gene TRBJ1-2; TRBD1 matches at 7 bases. Germline assignment: CDR1 SGHVS and CDR2 FQNEAQ. The CDR3 spans 14 residues. Unmatched junction bases numbered 6, after V lost 2 bases and J lost 6 bases.

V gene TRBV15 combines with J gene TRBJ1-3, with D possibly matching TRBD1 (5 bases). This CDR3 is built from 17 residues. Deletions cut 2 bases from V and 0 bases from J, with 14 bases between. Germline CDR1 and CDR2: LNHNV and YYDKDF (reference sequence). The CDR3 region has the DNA TGTGCCACCAGCAGACGTTCGACAGTCAACTCTGGAAACACCATATATTTT. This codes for CATSRRSTVNSGNTIYF.

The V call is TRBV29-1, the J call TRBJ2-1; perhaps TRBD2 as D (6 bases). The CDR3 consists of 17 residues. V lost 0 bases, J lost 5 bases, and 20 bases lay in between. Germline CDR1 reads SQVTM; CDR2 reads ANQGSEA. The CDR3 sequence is CSVEDFGGTLLNNEQFF. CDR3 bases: TGCAGCGTTGAAGATTTTGGGGGGACTCTACTGAACAATGAGCAGTTCTTC.

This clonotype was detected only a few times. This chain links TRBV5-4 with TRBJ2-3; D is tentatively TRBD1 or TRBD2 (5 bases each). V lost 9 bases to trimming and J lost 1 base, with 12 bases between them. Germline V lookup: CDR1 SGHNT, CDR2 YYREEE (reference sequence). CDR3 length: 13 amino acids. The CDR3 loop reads CAISGRRTDTQYF. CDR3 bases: TGTGCCATCTCGGGGCGCCGCACAGATACGCAGTATTTT.

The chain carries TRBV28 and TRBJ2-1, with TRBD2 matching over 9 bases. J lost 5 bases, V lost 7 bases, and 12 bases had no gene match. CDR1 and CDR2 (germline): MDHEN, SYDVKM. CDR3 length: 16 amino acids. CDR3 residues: CASTLAAGGPNNEQFF. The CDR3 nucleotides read TGTGCCAGCACCCTGGCGGCGGGAGGGCCCAACAATGAGCAGTTCTTC.

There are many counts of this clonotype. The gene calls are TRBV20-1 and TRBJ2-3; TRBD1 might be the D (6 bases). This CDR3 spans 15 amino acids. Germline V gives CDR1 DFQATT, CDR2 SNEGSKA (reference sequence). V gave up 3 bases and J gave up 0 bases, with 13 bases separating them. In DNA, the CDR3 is TGCAGTGCTAGCCCAACAGGGTCTAGCACAGATACGCAGTATTTT. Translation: CSASPTGSSTDTQYF.

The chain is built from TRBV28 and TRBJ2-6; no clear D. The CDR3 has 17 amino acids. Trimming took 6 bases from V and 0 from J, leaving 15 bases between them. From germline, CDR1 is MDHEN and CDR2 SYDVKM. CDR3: CASSLSWPNSGANVLTF. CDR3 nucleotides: TGTGCCAGCAGCCTTTCTTGGCCCAACTCTGGGGCCAACGTCCTGACTTTC.

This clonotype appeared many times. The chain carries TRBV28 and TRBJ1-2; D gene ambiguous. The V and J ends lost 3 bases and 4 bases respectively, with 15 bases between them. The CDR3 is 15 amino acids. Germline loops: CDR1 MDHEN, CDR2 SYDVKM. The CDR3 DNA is TGTGCCAGCAGTTTCGGCTCCACGTCTATCTATGGCTACACCTTC. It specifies CASSFGSTSIYGYTF.

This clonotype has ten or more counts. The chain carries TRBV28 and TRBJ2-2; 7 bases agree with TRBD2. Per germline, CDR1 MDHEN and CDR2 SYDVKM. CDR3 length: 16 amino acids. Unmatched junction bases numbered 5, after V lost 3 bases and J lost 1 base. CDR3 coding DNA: TGTGCCAGCAGTTTCCCGGCTAGCGGGAACACCGGGGAGCTGTTTTTT. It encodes CASSFPASGNTGELFF. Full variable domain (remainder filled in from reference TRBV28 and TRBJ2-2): DVKVTQSSRYLVKRTGEKVFLECVQDMDHENMFWYRQDPGLGLRLIYFSYDVKMKEKGDIPEGYSVSREKKERFSLILESASTNQTSMYLCASSFPASGNTGELFFGEGSRLTVL.

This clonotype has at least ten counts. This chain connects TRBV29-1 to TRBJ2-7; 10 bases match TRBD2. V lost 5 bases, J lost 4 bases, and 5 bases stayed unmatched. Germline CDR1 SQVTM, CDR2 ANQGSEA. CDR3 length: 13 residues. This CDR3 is CSVTSGKTYEQYF. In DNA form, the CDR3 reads TGCAGCGTTACTAGCGGGAAGACGTACGAGCAGTACTTC.

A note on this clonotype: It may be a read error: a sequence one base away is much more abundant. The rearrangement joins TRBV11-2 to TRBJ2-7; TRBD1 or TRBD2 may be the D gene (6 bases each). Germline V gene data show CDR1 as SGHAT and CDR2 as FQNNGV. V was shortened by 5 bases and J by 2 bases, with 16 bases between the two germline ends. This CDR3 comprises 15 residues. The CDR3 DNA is TGTGCCAGCAGCAGGTACGGGGGCGGGCCCTACGAGCAGTACTTC. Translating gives CASSRYGGGPYEQYF.

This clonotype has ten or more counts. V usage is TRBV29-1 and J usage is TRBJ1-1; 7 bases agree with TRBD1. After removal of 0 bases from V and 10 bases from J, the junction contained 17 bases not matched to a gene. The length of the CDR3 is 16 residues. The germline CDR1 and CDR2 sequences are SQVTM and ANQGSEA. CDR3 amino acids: CSVEDWGLGRGRSAFF. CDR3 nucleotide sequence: TGCAGCGTTGAAGATTGGGGCCTCGGAAGGGGGCGATCAGCTTTCTTT.

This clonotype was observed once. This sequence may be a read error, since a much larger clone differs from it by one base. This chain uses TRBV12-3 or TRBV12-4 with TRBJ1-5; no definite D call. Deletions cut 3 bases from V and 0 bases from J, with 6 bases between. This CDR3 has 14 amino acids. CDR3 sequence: CASSLRFSNQPQHF. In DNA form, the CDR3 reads TGTGCCAGCAGTTTGCGATTTAGCAATCAGCCCCAGCATTTT.

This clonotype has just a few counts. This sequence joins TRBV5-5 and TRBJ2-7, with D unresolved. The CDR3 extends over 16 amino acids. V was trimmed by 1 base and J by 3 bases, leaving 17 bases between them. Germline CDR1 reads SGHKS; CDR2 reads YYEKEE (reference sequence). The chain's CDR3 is CASSLLGGGPLYEQYF. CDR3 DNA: TGTGCCAGCAGCTTGCTTGGCGGTGGCCCACTCTACGAGCAGTACTTC. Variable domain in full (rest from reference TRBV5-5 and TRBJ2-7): DAGVTQSPTHLIKTRGQQVTLRCSPISGHKSVSWYQQVLGQGPQFIFQYYEKEERGRGNFPDRFSARQFPNYSSELNVNALLLGDSALYLCASSLLGGGPLYEQYFGPGTRLTVT.

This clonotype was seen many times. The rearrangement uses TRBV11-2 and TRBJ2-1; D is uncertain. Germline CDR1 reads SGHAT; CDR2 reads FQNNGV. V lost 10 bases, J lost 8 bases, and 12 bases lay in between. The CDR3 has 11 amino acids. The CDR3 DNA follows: TGTGCCATTTCCCGAGGCTATGAGCAGTTCTTC. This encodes CAISRGYEQFF.

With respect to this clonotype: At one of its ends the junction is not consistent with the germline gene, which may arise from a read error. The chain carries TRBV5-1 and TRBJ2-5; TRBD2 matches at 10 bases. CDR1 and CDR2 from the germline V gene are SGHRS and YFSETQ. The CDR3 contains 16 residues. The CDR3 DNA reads TGTGCCAGCAGCCGTGTAGCGGGAGGCGGTGAGGAGACCCAGTACTTC. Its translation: CASSRVAGGGEETQYF.

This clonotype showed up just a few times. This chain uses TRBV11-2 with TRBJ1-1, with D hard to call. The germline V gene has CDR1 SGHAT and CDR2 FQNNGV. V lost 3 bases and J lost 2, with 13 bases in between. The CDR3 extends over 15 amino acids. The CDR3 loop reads CASSLVAHSNTEAFF. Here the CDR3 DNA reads TGTGCCAGCAGCTTGGTGGCGCACAGCAACACTGAAGCTTTCTTT.

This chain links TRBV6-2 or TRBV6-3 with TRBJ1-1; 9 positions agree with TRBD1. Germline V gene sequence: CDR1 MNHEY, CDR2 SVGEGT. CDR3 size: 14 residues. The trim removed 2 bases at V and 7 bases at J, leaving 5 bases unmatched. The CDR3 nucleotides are TGTGCCAGCAGTTACCTGACAGGGGGGTATGAAGCTTTCTTT. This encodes CASSYLTGGYEAFF.